The 7 T cell receptor beta chains presented below share a single source sample, sequenced in a study of control samples from healthy donors and cancer patients. Sequenced by immunoSEQ multiplex PCR; TCRdb stores in-frame clones only, minus some. The sample records around 89,000 clones, roughly 82% being singletons. Sequenced sample: blood. These receptors were obtained from a woman aged 55-69 years in good health.

The chain uses TRBV25-1 and TRBJ1-1, with no clear D. The CDR3 loop spans 11 amino acids. The germline V and J ends were trimmed by 6 bases and 0 bases, with 2 bases remaining between them. The V gene's germline CDR1 is MGHDK and CDR2 SYGVNS. CDR3 loop: CASRLNTEAFF. The CDR3 nucleotides are TGTGCCAGCAGGCTGAACACTGAAGCTTTCTTT.

The sample holds one count of this clone. This chain connects TRBV18 to TRBJ2-7; D unresolved. V lost 4 bases and J 0 bases, leaving 10 bases between the germline ends. This CDR3 spans 14 amino acids. Germline assignment: CDR1 KGHSH and CDR2 LQKENI. This chain's CDR3 is CASSLGPSSYEQYF. CDR3 coding DNA: TGTGCCAGCTCACTCGGCCCTAGCTCCTACGAGCAGTACTTC.

On this clone itself: This sample also contains other DNA sequences that code for the same CDR3. The CDR3 bases are TGTGCCAGCTCCTTGAACACCGGGGAGCTGTTTTTT. This translates into CASSLNTGELFF. The chain couples TRBV18 to TRBJ2-2; D unresolved. The CDR3 runs 12 residues. Between the trimmed V and J ends, which lost 6 bases and 1 base, there was a span of 3 bases. The germline CDR1 and CDR2 sequences are KGHSH and LQKENI.

CDR3 DNA sequence: TGCGCCAGCAGCCGGACTAGCGGAACCGGGGAGCTGTTTTTT. Translation gives CASSRTSGTGELFF. This chain connects TRBV4-1 to TRBJ2-2; 10 nucleotides line up with TRBD2. V trimming: 4 bases; J trimming: 5 bases; junction bases outside the gene matches: 1. Germline CDR1 is MGHRA and CDR2 is YSYEKL. The length of the CDR3 is 14 residues.

The chain joins TRBV11-2 to TRBJ2-7; D uncertain. The CDR3 has 11 amino acids. Trimming removed 3 bases from V and 3 bases from J, with 3 bases in between. Germline CDR1 and CDR2: SGHAT and FQNNGV. The CDR3 DNA reads as TGTGCCAGCAGCTTTCTCTACGAGCAGTACTTC. It yields the protein CASSFLYEQYF.

There are many counts of this clone. The rearrangement uses TRBV3-1 (or the pseudogene TRBV3-2) and TRBJ1-6, with 7 positions matching TRBD1. J gave up 7 bases and V 6 bases, and 9 bases lay outside the gene matches. Germline CDR1 is LGHDT and CDR2 is YNNKEL (reference sequence). The CDR3 length is 15 residues. In DNA, the CDR3 is TGTGCCAGCAGTATAACAGGGGCGGGGAATTCACCCCTCCACTTT. Amino acids: CASSITGAGNSPLHF.

The chain has TRBV10-1 and TRBJ2-1; 7 nucleotides align to TRBD2. J was trimmed by 5 bases and V by 1 base; bases with no gene match: 2. CDR1 and CDR2 from the germline V gene are WNHNN and SYGVQD (reference sequence). The CDR3 spans 14 residues. DNA for the CDR3: TGCGCCAGCAGTGAGTGGCGGGAGAACAATGAGCAGTTCTTC. It specifies CASSEWRENNEQFF.